Reported below is one T cell receptor beta chain. The target antigen is unknown. The sample is drawn from a study of T cells after yellow fever vaccination. It was through 5'RACE template switching that TCR cDNA was made, with a universal primer site and UMIs added. TCRdb analysed the 5' RACE reads with MiXCR anew, one entry per CDR3 protein. Of about 340,000 distinct CDR3 sequences in the sample, more than 8.5% were seen once. Study conclusions and caveats: Subsequent booster samples again held most clones from primary vaccination (nearly 98% CD4, 85% to 90% CD8).

CDR1 and CDR2 (germline): LNHDA, SQIVND (reference sequence). The CDR3 runs 14 residues. Trimming at V came to 8 bases and at J to 4 bases, leaving 6 bases not matched to a gene. The sequence was collected from a man in his late teens or twenties who received the YFV17D yellow fever vaccine. This chain links TRBV19 with TRBJ1-2; TRBD1 aligns across 11 bases. Sample: PBMCs, taken on the day of the first yellow fever vaccination. DNA of the CDR3: TGTGCCAGTGTACCGGGACAGGGGGGCTATGGCTACACCTTC. Its translation: CASVPGQGGYGYTF. The complete variable domain, with remaining parts taken from reference TRBV19 and TRBJ1-2, reads DGGITQSPKYLFRKEGQNVTLSCEQNLNHDAMYWYRQDPGQGLRLIYYSQIVNDFQKGDIAEGYSVSREKKESFPLTVTSAQKNPTAFYLCASVPGQGGYGYTFGSGTRLTVV.